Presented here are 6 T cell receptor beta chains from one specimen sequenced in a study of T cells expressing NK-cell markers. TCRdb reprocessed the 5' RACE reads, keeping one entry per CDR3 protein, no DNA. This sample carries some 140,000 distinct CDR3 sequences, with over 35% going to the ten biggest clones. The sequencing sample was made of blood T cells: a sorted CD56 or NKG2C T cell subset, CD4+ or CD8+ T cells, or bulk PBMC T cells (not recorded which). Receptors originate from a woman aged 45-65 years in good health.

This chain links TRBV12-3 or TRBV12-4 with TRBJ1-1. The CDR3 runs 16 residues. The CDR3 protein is CASSLSSAVVGTEAFF.

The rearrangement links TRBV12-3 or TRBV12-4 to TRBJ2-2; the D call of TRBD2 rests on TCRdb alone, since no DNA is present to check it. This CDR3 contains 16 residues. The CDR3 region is CASSWGLAVNGGELFF.

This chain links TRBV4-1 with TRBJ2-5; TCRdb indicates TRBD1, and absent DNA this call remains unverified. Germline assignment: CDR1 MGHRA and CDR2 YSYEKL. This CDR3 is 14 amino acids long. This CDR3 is CASSQVPLGGTQYF.

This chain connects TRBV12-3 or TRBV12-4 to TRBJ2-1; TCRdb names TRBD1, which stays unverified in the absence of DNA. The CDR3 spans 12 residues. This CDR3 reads CASSLEGREQFF.

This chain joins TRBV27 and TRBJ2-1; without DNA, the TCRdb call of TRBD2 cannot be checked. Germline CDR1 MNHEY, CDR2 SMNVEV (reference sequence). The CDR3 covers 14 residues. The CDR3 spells CASSLEAYYNEQFF.

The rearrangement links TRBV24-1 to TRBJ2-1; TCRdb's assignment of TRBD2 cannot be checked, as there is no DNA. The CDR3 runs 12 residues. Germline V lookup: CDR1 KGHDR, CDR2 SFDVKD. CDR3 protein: CATSVAGVEQFF.